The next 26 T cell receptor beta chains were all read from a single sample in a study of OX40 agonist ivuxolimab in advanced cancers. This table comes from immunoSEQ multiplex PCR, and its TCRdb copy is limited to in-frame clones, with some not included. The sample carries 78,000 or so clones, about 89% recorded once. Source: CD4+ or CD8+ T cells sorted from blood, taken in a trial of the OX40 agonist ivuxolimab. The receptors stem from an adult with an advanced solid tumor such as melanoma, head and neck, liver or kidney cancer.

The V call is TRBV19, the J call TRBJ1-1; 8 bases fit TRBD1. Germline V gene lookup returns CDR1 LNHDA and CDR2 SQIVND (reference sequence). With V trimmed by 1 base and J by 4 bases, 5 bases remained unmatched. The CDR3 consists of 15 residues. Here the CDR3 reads CASSIGDRPGTEAFF. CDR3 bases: TGTGCCAGTAGTATAGGGGACAGGCCGGGCACTGAAGCTTTCTTT.

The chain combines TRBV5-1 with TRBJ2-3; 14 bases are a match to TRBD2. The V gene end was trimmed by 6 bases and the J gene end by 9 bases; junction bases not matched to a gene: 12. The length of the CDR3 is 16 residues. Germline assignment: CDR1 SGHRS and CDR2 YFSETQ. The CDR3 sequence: CASTSWTSGGIETQYF. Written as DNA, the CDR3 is TGCGCCAGCACCTCCTGGACTAGCGGGGGGATTGAGACGCAGTATTTT.

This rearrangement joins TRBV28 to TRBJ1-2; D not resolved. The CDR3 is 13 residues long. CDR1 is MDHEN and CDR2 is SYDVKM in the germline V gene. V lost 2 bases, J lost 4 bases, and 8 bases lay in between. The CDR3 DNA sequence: TGTGCCAGCAGTTTACAACCGCTCTATGGCTACACCTTC. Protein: CASSLQPLYGYTF.

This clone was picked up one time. Here the CDR3 DNA reads TGTGCCAGCAGCGTCGGACAGGGGGCAGGACAGCCCCAGCATTTT. It encodes CASSVGQGAGQPQHF. V gene TRBV9 combines with J gene TRBJ1-5, with 11 bases identical to TRBD1. V shed 2 bases, J shed 7 bases, and the junction held 5 bases outside the gene matches. There are 15 residues in the CDR3. The germline V gene encodes CDR1 SGDLS and CDR2 YYNGEE.

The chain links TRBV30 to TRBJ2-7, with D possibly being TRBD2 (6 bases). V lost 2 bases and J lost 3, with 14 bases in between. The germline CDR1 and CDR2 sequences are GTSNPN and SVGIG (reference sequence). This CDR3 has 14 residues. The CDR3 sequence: CAWSSSGPGYEQYF. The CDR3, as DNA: TGTGCCTGGAGTAGTAGCGGCCCGGGCTACGAGCAGTACTTC.

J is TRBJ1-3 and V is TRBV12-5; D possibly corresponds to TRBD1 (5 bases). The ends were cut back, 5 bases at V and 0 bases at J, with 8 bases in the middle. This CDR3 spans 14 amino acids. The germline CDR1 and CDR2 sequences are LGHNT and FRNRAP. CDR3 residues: CASGGGSSGNTIYF. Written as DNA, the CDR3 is TGTGCTAGTGGTGGGGGGAGCTCTGGAAACACCATATATTTT.

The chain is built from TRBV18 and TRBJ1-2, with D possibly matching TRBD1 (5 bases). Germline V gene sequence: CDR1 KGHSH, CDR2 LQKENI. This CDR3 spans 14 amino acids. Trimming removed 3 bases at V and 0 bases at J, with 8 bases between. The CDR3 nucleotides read TGTGCCAGCTCACCGGACAAGACTAACTATGGCTACACCTTC. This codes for CASSPDKTNYGYTF.

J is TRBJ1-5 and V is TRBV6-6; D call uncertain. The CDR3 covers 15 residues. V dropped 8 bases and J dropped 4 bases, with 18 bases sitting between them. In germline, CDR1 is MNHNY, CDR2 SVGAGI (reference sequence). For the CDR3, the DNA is TGTGCCAGCCTACCTCCGACGGACGGGAATCAGCCCCAGCATTTT. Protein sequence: CASLPPTDGNQPQHF.

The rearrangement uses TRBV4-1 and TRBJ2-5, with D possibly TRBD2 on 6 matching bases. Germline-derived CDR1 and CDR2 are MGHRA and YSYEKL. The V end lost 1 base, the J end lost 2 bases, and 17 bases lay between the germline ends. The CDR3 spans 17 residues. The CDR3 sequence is CASSQVVAGRGQETQYF. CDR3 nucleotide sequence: TGCGCCAGCAGCCAAGTGGTTGCGGGGCGAGGGCAAGAGACCCAGTACTTC.

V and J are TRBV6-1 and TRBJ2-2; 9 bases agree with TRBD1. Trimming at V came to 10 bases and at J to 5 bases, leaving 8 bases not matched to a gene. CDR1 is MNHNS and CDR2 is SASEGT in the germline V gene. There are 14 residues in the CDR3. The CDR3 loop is CATDRDRATGELFF. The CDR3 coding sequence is TGTGCCACCGACCGGGACAGGGCTACCGGGGAGCTGTTTTTT.

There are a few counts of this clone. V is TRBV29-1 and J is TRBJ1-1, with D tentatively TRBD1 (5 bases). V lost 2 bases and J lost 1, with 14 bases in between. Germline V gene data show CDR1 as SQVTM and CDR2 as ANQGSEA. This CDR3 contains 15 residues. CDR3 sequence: CSVERRVGGNTEAFF. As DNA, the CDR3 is TGCAGCGTTGAAAGACGCGTCGGGGGGAACACTGAAGCTTTCTTT.

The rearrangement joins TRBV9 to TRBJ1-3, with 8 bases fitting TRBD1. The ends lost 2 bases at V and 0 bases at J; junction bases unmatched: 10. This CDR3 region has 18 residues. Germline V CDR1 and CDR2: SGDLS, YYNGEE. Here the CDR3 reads CASSVYSGTGDSGNTIYF. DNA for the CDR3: TGTGCCAGCAGCGTTTATTCCGGGACAGGAGACTCTGGAAACACCATATATTTT.

The DNA for the CDR3 is TGTGCCAGCAGCTTGGAGGCGGATTCCCTTGTCGGCGAGCAGTTCTTC. Protein sequence: CASSLEADSLVGEQFF. The rearrangement uses TRBV5-4 and TRBJ2-1; the D is unclear. V was clipped by 0 bases and J by 10 bases, with 20 bases between them. The germline V gene has CDR1 SGHNT and CDR2 YYREEE (reference sequence). The CDR3 is 16 amino acids.

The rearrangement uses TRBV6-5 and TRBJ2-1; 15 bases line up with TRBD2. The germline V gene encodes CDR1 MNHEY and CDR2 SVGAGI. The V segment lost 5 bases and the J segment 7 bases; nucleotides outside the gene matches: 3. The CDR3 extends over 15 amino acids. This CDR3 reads CASSPGLAGGNEQFF. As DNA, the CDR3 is TGTGCCAGCAGTCCCGGACTAGCGGGAGGGAATGAGCAGTTCTTC.

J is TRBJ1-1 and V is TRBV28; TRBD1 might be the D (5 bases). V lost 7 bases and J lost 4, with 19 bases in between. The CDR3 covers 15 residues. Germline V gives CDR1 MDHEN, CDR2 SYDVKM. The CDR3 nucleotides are TGTGCCAGCACCGCAGTTTTTAACGGGGCCACTGAAGCTTTCTTT. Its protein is CASTAVFNGATEAFF.

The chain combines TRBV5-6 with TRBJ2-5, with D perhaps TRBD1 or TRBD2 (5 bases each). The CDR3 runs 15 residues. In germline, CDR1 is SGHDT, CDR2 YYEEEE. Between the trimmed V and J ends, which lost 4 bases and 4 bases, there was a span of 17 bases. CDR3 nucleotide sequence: TGTGCCAGCAGCACCCCCTCGGGACCTTTAGAGACCCAGTACTTC. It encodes CASSTPSGPLETQYF.

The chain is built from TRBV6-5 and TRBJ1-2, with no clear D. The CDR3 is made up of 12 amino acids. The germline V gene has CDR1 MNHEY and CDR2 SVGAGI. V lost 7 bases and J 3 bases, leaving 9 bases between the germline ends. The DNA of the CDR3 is TGTGCCAGCAAAAGCCCTTACTATGGCTACACCTTC. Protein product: CASKSPYYGYTF.

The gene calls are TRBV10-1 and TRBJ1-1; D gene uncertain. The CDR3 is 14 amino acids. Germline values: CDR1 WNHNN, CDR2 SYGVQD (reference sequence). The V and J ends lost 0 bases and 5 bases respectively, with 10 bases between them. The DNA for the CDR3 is TGCGCCAGCAGTGAGTCGTTAGCCTTAACTGAAGCTTTCTTT. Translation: CASSESLALTEAFF.

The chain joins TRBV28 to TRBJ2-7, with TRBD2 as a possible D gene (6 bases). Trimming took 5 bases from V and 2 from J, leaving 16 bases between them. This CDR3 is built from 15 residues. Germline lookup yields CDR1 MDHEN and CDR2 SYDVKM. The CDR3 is CASSRSGTAAYEQYF. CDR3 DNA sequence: TGTGCCAGCAGTCGTTCCGGGACTGCAGCCTACGAGCAGTACTTC.

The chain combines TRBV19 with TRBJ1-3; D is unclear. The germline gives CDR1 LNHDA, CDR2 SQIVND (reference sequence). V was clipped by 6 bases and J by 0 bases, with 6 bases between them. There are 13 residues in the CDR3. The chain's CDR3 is CASRQNSGNTIYF. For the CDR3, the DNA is TGTGCCAGTAGACAGAACTCTGGAAACACCATATATTTT.

Written as DNA, the CDR3 is TGTGCCAGCAGCTTAGGCGATGCTGGAGGAGCTTTCTTT. It codes for CASSLGDAGGAFF. The genes are TRBV7-6 and TRBJ1-1; the D is unclear. The germline gives CDR1 SGHVS, CDR2 FNYEAQ. The CDR3 has 13 residues. V shed 1 base and J shed 10 bases, with 13 bases lying between them.

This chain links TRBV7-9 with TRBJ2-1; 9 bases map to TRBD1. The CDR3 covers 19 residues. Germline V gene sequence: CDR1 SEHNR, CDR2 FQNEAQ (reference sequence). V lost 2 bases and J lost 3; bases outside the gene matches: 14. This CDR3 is CASSLRVGLGTGFYNEQFF. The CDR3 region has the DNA TGTGCCAGCAGCTTAAGGGTGGGTTTGGGGACAGGGTTCTACAATGAGCAGTTCTTC.

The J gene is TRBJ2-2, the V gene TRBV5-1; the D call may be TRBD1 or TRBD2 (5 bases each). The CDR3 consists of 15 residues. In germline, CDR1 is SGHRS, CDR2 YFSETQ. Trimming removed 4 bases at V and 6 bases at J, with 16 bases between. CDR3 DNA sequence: TGCGCCAGCAGCAACCGGGACCGGCCCCCCGGGGAGCTGTTTTTT. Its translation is CASSNRDRPPGELFF.

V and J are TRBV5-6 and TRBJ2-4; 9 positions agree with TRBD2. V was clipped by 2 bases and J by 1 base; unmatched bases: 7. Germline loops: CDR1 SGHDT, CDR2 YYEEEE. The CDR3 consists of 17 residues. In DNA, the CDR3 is TGTGCCAGCAGCTTCCTTAGCGGGAGTTTCGCCAAAAACATTCAGTACTTC. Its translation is CASSFLSGSFAKNIQYF.

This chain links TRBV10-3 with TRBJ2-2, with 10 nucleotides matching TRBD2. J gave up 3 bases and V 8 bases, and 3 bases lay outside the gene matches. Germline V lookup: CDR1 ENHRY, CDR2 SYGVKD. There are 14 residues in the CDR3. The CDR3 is CAISLAGDTGELFF. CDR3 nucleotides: TGTGCCATCTCGCTAGCGGGGGACACCGGGGAGCTGTTTTTT.

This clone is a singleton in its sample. The CDR3: CAWSAKPSDRLLYEQYF. The CDR3, as DNA: TGTGCCTGGAGTGCCAAACCTTCCGACCGACTTCTCTACGAGCAGTACTTC. This rearrangement joins TRBV30 to TRBJ2-7; D gene uncertain. The germline gives CDR1 GTSNPN, CDR2 SVGIG (reference sequence). This CDR3 is 17 amino acids long. V lost 1 base and J 3 bases, leaving 22 bases between the germline ends.